A selection of T cell receptor beta chains follows, all from one sample in a study of blood T cell repertoires in COVID-19. Measured with immunoSEQ multiplex PCR; TCRdb has only the in-frame clones, and not every one. Of fewer than 150,000 clones listed, 85% to 90% are singletons. Sequenced material: peripheral blood. All receptors come from a human donor in a cohort sampled during active COVID-19. CDR3s include the opening cysteine and the closing phenylalanine or tryptophan.

v_gene,j_gene,CDR3aa
TRBV7-9,TRBJ2-7,CASSPTLAGASYEQYF
TRBV20-1,TRBJ1-1,CSARDAAEAFF
TRBV6-5,TRBJ2-2,CASSYGGSGTGELFF
TRBV6-4,TRBJ1-6,CASRAVDNSPLHF
TRBV28,TRBJ2-2,CASSPQGRGTGELFF
TRBV2,TRBJ1-4,CASSPGQGNEKLFF
TRBV9,TRBJ1-3,CASSVRGRQATGNTIYF
TRBV4-1,TRBJ2-2,CASSQETTMSGELFF
TRBV19,TRBJ1-5,CASSIQGPNQPQHF
TRBV6-1,TRBJ2-7,CASSAAIRDIFPYEQYF
TRBV6-1,TRBJ1-2,CASSEAGTGHGYTF
TRBV6-1,TRBJ1-6,CASSEVGTGVPLHF
TRBV6-4,TRBJ2-1,CASSAGTSGGDEQFF
TRBV7-2,TRBJ2-2,CASSSGLAGPTGELFF
TRBV11-2,TRBJ2-3,CASSPDAGANTDTQYF
TRBV10-3,TRBJ2-7,CAMGTLRYEQYF
TRBV2,TRBJ2-1,CASSEGSGRAVYNEQFF
TRBV5-6,TRBJ2-1,CASSFGGEQFF
TRBV7-9,TRBJ2-2,CASSPRGQGFFSGPGELFF
TRBV10-3,TRBJ2-7,CAISEGSGGMYEQYF
TRBV9,TRBJ2-2,CASSVEEGKAGRVGGELFF
TRBV18,TRBJ2-1,CASSKTSGGLEQFF
TRBV24-1,TRBJ1-2,CATSDPRAGGYGYTF
TRBV4-2,TRBJ2-7,CASSQEGTGTYEQYF
TRBV5-1,TRBJ2-7,CASSSRLAGGSYEQYF
TRBV3-1/TRBV3-2,TRBJ2-1,CASSQEEDPYNEQFF
TRBV28,TRBJ1-2,CASSLLTGGFYGYTF
TRBV7-3,TRBJ2-1,CASSSDSNSDEQFF
TRBV6-5,TRBJ2-1,CASGTSYNEQFF
TRBV25-1,TRBJ2-7,CASSESLARKYF
TRBV2,TRBJ1-5,CASTRQGLDQPQHF
TRBV27,TRBJ2-7,CASSFSRTGSYEQYF
TRBV6-6,TRBJ2-3,CASSSPNGDTQYF
TRBV11-2,TRBJ2-1,CASSRGTEQFF
TRBV29-1,TRBJ2-6,CSVVPHDSGANVLTF
TRBV28,TRBJ2-7,CASSTPGTGREQYF
TRBV14,TRBJ1-2,CASSSTVVQGYTF
TRBV7-7,TRBJ2-3,CASSPDRGSTDTQYF
TRBV7-9,TRBJ1-2,CASSSLGEGANYGYTF
TRBV28,TRBJ1-6,CASSLITQGSSPLHF
TRBV5-1,TRBJ2-7,CASSPDLGADEQYF
TRBV6-5,TRBJ2-2,CASSYAGPMGTGELFF
TRBV3-1/TRBV3-2,TRBJ2-3,CASSPGLASTDTQYF
TRBV7-3,TRBJ2-1,CASSITSGGYNEQFF
TRBV3-1/TRBV3-2,TRBJ2-7,CASSQGPYEQYF
TRBV28,TRBJ2-7,CASSPPGTAYEQYF
TRBV6-5,TRBJ2-7,CASSYGAGRAYEQYF
TRBV14,TRBJ1-4,CASSPGQDEKLFF
TRBV4-1,TRBJ2-3,CASSQDYLAGGFTDTQYF
TRBV11-2,TRBJ1-6,CASSSDRSSPLHF
TRBV10-3,TRBJ2-7,CAISSYGTETYEQYF
TRBV7-9,TRBJ2-3,CASSLGQLITDTQYF
TRBV10-2,TRBJ1-6,CASAGRRNTPLHF
TRBV27,TRBJ2-1,CASSRAGRGQQFF
TRBV11-2,TRBJ2-1,CASSLRDSNNEQFF
TRBV4-2,TRBJ2-3,CASSQDFLSTDTQYF
TRBV3-1/TRBV3-2,TRBJ2-5,CASSRGSGGAGTQYF
TRBV28,TRBJ2-5,CASSLRVSGETQYF
TRBV6-1,TRBJ1-5,CASSEGQVSNQPQHF